The 13 T cell receptor beta chains presented below share a single source sample, sequenced in a study of PD-L1 blockade in urothelial cancer. This sample's time point: peripheral blood 6 weeks after treatment start. Sequencing used immunoSEQ multiplex PCR; TCRdb keeps in-frame clones, though not all of them. This sample carries 95,000 to 150,000 clones, more than 70% of them seen once, and the ten largest clones take 2.4%. Sequences were derived from PBMCs, sampled around atezolizumab (anti-PD-L1) treatment. The receptors shown here come from a man in his forties or fifties with urothelial cancer.

The rearrangement joins TRBV7-8 to TRBJ2-7, with 8 bases aligning to TRBD1. Germline V lookup: CDR1 SGHVS, CDR2 FQNEAQ. Trimming took 1 base from V and 4 from J; bases not matched to a gene: 9. The CDR3 extends over 16 amino acids. The CDR3 here is CASSLVYGQGLYEQYF. The CDR3 DNA follows: TGTGCCAGCAGCTTAGTGTACGGACAGGGTCTATACGAGCAGTACTTC.

The DNA for the CDR3 is TGTGCCAGCAGGCCAACCCCCTCCCTCAGGGGAGCTTCACCCCTCCACTTT. It specifies CASRPTPSLRGASPLHF. The V call is TRBV27, the J call TRBJ1-6, with D possibly matching TRBD1 (6 bases). Germline assignment: CDR1 MNHEY and CDR2 SMNVEV (reference sequence). V was clipped by 6 bases and J by 9 bases, with 24 bases between them. This CDR3 has 17 residues.

V gene TRBV19 combines with J gene TRBJ2-3; 12 bases agree with TRBD2. The length of the CDR3 is 16 residues. Germline CDR1 LNHDA, CDR2 SQIVND (reference sequence). The V gene end was trimmed by 6 bases and the J gene end by 1 base; junction bases not matched to a gene: 5. This chain's CDR3 is CASSPTSGSGTDTQYF. The CDR3 DNA is TGTGCCAGTAGCCCGACTAGCGGGAGTGGCACAGATACGCAGTATTTT.

This clone was observed once. This rearrangement joins TRBV5-4 to TRBJ2-7; 10 nucleotides line up with TRBD1. V lost 3 bases, J lost 2 bases, and 5 bases stayed unmatched. The germline V gene has CDR1 SGHNT and CDR2 YYREEE (reference sequence). The length of the CDR3 is 15 residues. In DNA form, the CDR3 reads TGTGCCAGCAGCTGGGGACAGGGGAGGGCCTACGAGCAGTACTTC. Protein: CASSWGQGRAYEQYF.

This chain uses TRBV28 with TRBJ2-4; TRBD2 might be the D (6 bases). Trimming took off 5 bases at V and 0 bases at J, with 8 bases between the two ends. The germline V gene has CDR1 MDHEN and CDR2 SYDVKM. The CDR3 consists of 14 residues. CDR3 nucleotide sequence: TGTGCCAGCAGTCGCGGGATAGCCAAAAACATTCAGTACTTC. Residues: CASSRGIAKNIQYF.

This chain uses TRBV7-2 with TRBJ1-5; D is undetermined. Trimming removed 2 bases at V and 2 bases at J, with 7 bases between. Germline CDR1 is SGHTA and CDR2 is FQGNSA. The CDR3 runs to 14 residues. The CDR3 region is CASSLIEGNQPQHF. As DNA, the CDR3 is TGTGCCAGCAGCTTAATAGAGGGCAATCAGCCCCAGCATTTT.

The rearrangement joins TRBV9 to TRBJ2-7; TRBD2 matches at 10 bases. The V gene end was trimmed by 1 base and the J gene end by 3 bases; junction bases not matched to a gene: 7. The CDR3 has 16 residues. The germline CDR1 and CDR2 sequences are SGDLS and YYNGEE. CDR3 in amino acids: CASSVTMSSGSYEQYF. The DNA for the CDR3 is TGTGCCAGCAGCGTAACGATGTCTAGCGGGAGCTACGAGCAGTACTTC. The full variable domain, rest sourced from reference TRBV9 and TRBJ2-7, is DSGVTQTPKHLITATGQRVTLRCSPRSGDLSVYWYQQSLDQGLQFLIQYYNGEERAKGNILERFSAQQFPDLHSELNLSSLELGDSALYFCASSVTMSSGSYEQYFGPGTRLTVT.

This rearrangement joins TRBV19 to TRBJ1-2; 10 positions agree with TRBD1. V trimming: 5 bases; J trimming: 6 bases; junction bases outside the gene matches: 6. Germline CDR1 and CDR2: LNHDA and SQIVND (reference sequence). CDR3 size: 14 residues. In nucleotides, the CDR3 is TGTGCCAGTAGTTCGCTGGGACAGGGGAATGGCTACACCTTC. Amino acids: CASSSLGQGNGYTF.

The chain uses TRBV7-8 and TRBJ2-7; a weak D match, TRBD2 (6 bases). Germline CDR1 and CDR2: SGHVS and FQNEAQ. V was shortened by 7 bases and J by 0 bases, with 13 bases between the two germline ends. The CDR3 is 14 residues long. The CDR3 region is CASTLASASYEQYF. DNA of the CDR3: TGTGCCAGCACCTTGGCTAGCGCCTCCTACGAGCAGTACTTC. Full variable domain (missing parts from reference TRBV7-8 and TRBJ2-7): GAGVSQSPRYKVAKRGQDVALRCDPISGHVSLFWYQQALGQGPEFLTYFQNEAQLDKSGLPSDRFFAERPEGSVSTLKIQRTQQEDSAVYLCASTLASASYEQYFGPGTRLTVT.

The CDR3 nucleotides are TGTGCCAGCAGGCCGATTATGATCGGGACAGGAGGCGAGTACTTC. Translated: CASRPIMIGTGGEYF. The chain uses TRBV5-5 and TRBJ2-7; TRBD1 aligns across 8 bases. This CDR3 has 15 residues. J was trimmed by 11 bases and V by 5 bases; bases with no gene match: 18. CDR1 is SGHKS, CDR2 YYEKEE, per germline (reference sequence).

The chain uses TRBV19 and TRBJ1-5; D remains unclear. CDR3 length: 15 amino acids. Germline V gives CDR1 LNHDA, CDR2 SQIVND (reference sequence). V lost 3 bases, J lost 4 bases, and 13 bases lay in between. The CDR3 here is CASSMPGVRNQPQHF. In DNA, the CDR3 is TGTGCCAGTAGTATGCCCGGGGTTCGGAATCAGCCCCAGCATTTT.

The chain joins TRBV27 to TRBJ1-1, with TRBD1 identical over 7 bases. V shed 3 bases and J 5 bases; nucleotides not matched to a gene: 9. This CDR3 has 15 residues. CDR1 is MNHEY, CDR2 SMNVEV, per germline (reference sequence). This CDR3 reads CASSLWTGGGTEAFF. The CDR3 DNA sequence: TGTGCCAGCAGTTTGTGGACAGGTGGGGGGACTGAAGCTTTCTTT.

This chain connects TRBV4-1 to TRBJ2-4, with TRBD2 as a possible D gene (5 bases). This CDR3 has 15 amino acids. Trimming stripped 4 bases from V and 3 bases from J, with 13 bases between. Germline values: CDR1 MGHRA, CDR2 YSYEKL. The CDR3 DNA follows: TGCGCCAGCAGCCCCGGGGTGGACGGCAAAAACATTCAGTACTTC. It translates to CASSPGVDGKNIQYF.